This TCR beta chain is drawn from a study of blood T cells in healthy people across ages. Study-wide findings and caveats: The percentage of naive T cells correlated strongly with TCR beta diversity.

Donors were healthy Caucasian individuals from Russia aged about 6 to 95. Points on this clonotype: Its antigen is as yet unknown.

The J segment lost 7 bases and the V segment lost 2 bases, leaving 3 bases of the junction unmatched. The CDR3 has 14 residues. CDR1 is ENHRY and CDR2 is SYGVKD in the germline V gene. A second PCR of 7 to 11 cycles used a sample-barcoded 5' primer and a J-beta primer mix. Each single sample gave us at least 3 million CDR3-containing paired-end reads. TCRdb passed the 5' RACE reads through MiXCR, listing each CDR3 protein once. The sample includes about 680,000 distinct CDR3 sequences, 49% of them seen just once. The sample taken for sequencing was blood. The V and J genes are TRBV10-3 and TRBJ1-2, with 11 bases matching TRBD1. The clonotype originates from a woman aged 60-75 years in good health. The CDR3 coding sequence is TGTGCCATCAGTGAGGGACAGGGGGCCATTGGCTACACCTTC. Translation gives CAISEGQGAIGYTF.